Listed here are 21 T cell receptor beta chains from one sample, sequenced in a study of identical twins. TCRdb redid the calling of the 5' RACE reads with MiXCR, one entry per CDR3 protein. The sample shows about 470,000 distinct CDR3 sequences, more than 20% of them seen only once. These data are also associated with another study on T cells expressing NK-cell markers.

Sequenced material: CD4+ T cells sorted from blood. The receptors derive from a woman between 18 and 29 years old in good health.

A few counts support this clonotype. The rearrangement uses TRBV5-1 and TRBJ2-2; D perhaps matches TRBD2 (6 bases). V shed 0 bases and J shed 6 bases, with 6 bases lying between them. CDR3 length: 13 residues. Looked up from germline, CDR1 is SGHRS and CDR2 is YFSETQ. CDR3 protein: CASSLERAGELFF. The CDR3 DNA reads as TGCGCCAGCAGCTTGGAGCGGGCCGGGGAGCTGTTTTTT.

The V call is TRBV24-1, the J call TRBJ2-2, with TRBD1 matching 7 bases. Unmatched junction bases numbered 2, after V lost 2 bases and J lost 0 bases. The CDR3 spans 16 residues. CDR1 is KGHDR and CDR2 is SFDVKD in the germline V gene. As DNA, the CDR3 is TGTGCCACCAGTGATTCAGGGGGACCGAACACCGGGGAGCTGTTTTTT. This sequence encodes CATSDSGGPNTGELFF.

This chain uses TRBV5-6 with TRBJ2-1, with D tentatively TRBD2 (7 bases). The V gene lost 9 bases and the J gene lost 9 bases, with 16 bases spanning the gap. Germline lookup yields CDR1 SGHDT and CDR2 YYEEEE. The CDR3 has 12 amino acids. CDR3 loop: CATWGAGVEQFF. For the CDR3, the DNA is TGTGCCACCTGGGGGGCGGGAGTTGAGCAGTTCTTC.

This clonotype was counted between two and nine times. The chain couples TRBV2 to TRBJ1-1, with D hard to call. Germline V gene sequence: CDR1 SNHLY, CDR2 FYNNEI. This CDR3 has 13 amino acids. Trimming took 7 bases from V and 1 from J, leaving 10 bases between them. This chain's CDR3 is CASKQIPNTEAFF. The CDR3 bases are TGTGCCAGCAAACAGATACCGAACACTGAAGCTTTCTTT.

This clonotype was found a few times. The V gene is TRBV12-3 or TRBV12-4, the J gene TRBJ2-3; 12 nucleotides agree with TRBD2. The CDR3 is made up of 15 amino acids. Trimming at V came to 5 bases and at J to 7 bases, leaving 7 bases not matched to a gene. The CDR3 bases are TGTGCCAGCAGTCACGAGACTAGCGGGGGATATACGCAGTATTTT. It yields the protein CASSHETSGGYTQYF.

This clonotype was picked up many times. CDR3 nucleotides: TGCAGCGGGGGGACCCGAAACACCATATATTTT. It translates to CSGGTRNTIYF. The chain recombines TRBV29-1 with TRBJ1-3; D possibly corresponds to TRBD1 (5 bases). Germline loops: CDR1 SQVTM, CDR2 ANQGSEA. This CDR3 is built from 11 residues. The V and J ends lost 7 bases and 5 bases respectively, with 9 bases between them.

The chain recombines TRBV5-4 with TRBJ2-5; 11 bases fit TRBD2. J lost 3 bases, V lost 4 bases, and 5 bases had no gene match. This CDR3 has 15 residues. Germline values: CDR1 SGHNT, CDR2 YYREEE (reference sequence). The CDR3 sequence: CASSTRSGGEETQYF. For the CDR3, the DNA is TGTGCCAGCAGCACTCGTAGCGGGGGGGAAGAGACCCAGTACTTC.

The gene calls are TRBV12-3 or TRBV12-4 and TRBJ2-3; 14 bases fit TRBD2. The CDR3 loop spans 17 amino acids. V gave up 6 bases and J gave up 3 bases; unmatched junction bases: 8. The CDR3 spells CASRTSGTSGRTDTQYF. The CDR3 nucleotides read TGTGCCAGCAGAACCTCCGGGACTAGCGGGAGAACAGATACGCAGTATTTT.

This clonotype was found once. The chain is built from TRBV5-1 and TRBJ2-7; D is perhaps TRBD1 (6 bases). The germline V and J ends were trimmed by 0 bases and 3 bases, with 13 bases remaining between them. Germline V gene data show CDR1 as SGHRS and CDR2 as YFSETQ. CDR3 length: 15 residues. This chain's CDR3 is CASSLAGTQYYEQYF. DNA of the CDR3: TGCGCCAGCAGCTTGGCCGGGACACAATACTACGAGCAGTACTTC.

This clonotype was counted between two and nine times. This chain links TRBV10-3 with TRBJ1-3; TRBD1 matches at 7 bases. CDR1 and CDR2 (germline): ENHRY, SYGVKD. This CDR3 has 13 residues. Unmatched junction bases numbered 2, after V lost 8 bases and J lost 1 base. The DNA of the CDR3 is TGTGCCATCGAGGGACAGTCTGGAAACACCATATATTTT. Its protein product is CAIEGQSGNTIYF.

This clonotype was detected only a few times. The chain employs TRBV28 and TRBJ2-1; tentative D call: TRBD2 (6 bases). CDR3 size: 15 residues. Trimming cost V 4 bases and J 5 bases, with 15 bases left between them. Germline loops: CDR1 MDHEN, CDR2 SYDVKM. In nucleotides, the CDR3 is TGTGCCAGCAGTTCTTTCCCGGCGGGAAACAATGAGCAGTTCTTC. Its protein product is CASSSFPAGNNEQFF.

There are a few counts of this clonotype. J is TRBJ2-1 and V is TRBV7-2; 7 positions match TRBD2. Trimming removed 1 base from V and 1 base from J; junction bases left unmatched: 4. Germline V CDR1 and CDR2: SGHTA, FQGNSA. There are 16 residues in the CDR3. CDR3 bases: TGTGCCAGCAGCTTAGGGGGGGGAGCGTCCTACAATGAGCAGTTCTTC. Its protein product is CASSLGGGASYNEQFF.

This chain uses TRBV6-5 with TRBJ1-1; D gene uncertain. The CDR3 is made up of 14 amino acids. V dropped 0 bases and J dropped 0 bases, with 5 bases sitting between them. Germline CDR1 and CDR2: MNHEY and SVGAGI. As DNA, the CDR3 is TGTGCCAGCAGTTACTCGGTACTGAACACTGAAGCTTTCTTT. Protein sequence: CASSYSVLNTEAFF.

This rearrangement joins TRBV5-1 to TRBJ2-3; D is undetermined. With 0 bases removed from V and 5 bases from J, the gap between germline ends came to 10 bases. Germline-derived CDR1 and CDR2 are SGHRS and YFSETQ. This CDR3 has 14 residues. The CDR3 spells CASSLVEEQDTQYF. The CDR3 DNA is TGCGCCAGCAGCTTGGTAGAGGAGCAAGATACGCAGTATTTT. The full variable domain, its missing parts supplied by reference TRBV5-1 and TRBJ2-3, is KAGVTQTPRYLIKTRGQQVTLSCSPISGHRSVSWYQQTPGQGLQFLFEYFSETQRNKGNFPGRFSGRQFSNSRSEMNVSTLELGDSALYLCASSLVEEQDTQYFGPGTRLTVL.

There are a few counts of this clonotype. The chain employs TRBV20-1 and TRBJ2-5; D gene uncertain. Germline V gene data show CDR1 as DFQATT and CDR2 as SNEGSKA (reference sequence). V gave up 5 bases and J gave up 3 bases, with 13 bases separating them. The CDR3 contains 13 residues. CDR3 sequence (DNA): TGCAGTGCTCAAAACACCCAAAAAGAGACCCAGTACTTC. It is translated as CSAQNTQKETQYF.

This clonotype was recorded a few times. This rearrangement joins TRBV9 to TRBJ2-1; no firm D call. The CDR3 length is 14 residues. In germline, CDR1 is SGDLS, CDR2 YYNGEE. V lost 2 bases, J lost 7 bases, and 13 bases lay in between. As DNA, the CDR3 is TGTGCCAGCAGCGTCTCACCCTCCACAAATGAGCAGTTCTTC. Translation gives CASSVSPSTNEQFF.

This clonotype was counted between two and nine times. The chain recombines TRBV28 with TRBJ2-3; no firm D call. CDR1 and CDR2 (germline): MDHEN, SYDVKM. The ends were cut back, 6 bases at V and 3 bases at J, with 13 bases in the middle. The CDR3 is made up of 14 amino acids. CDR3 amino acids: CASRPTGKTDTQYF. CDR3 bases: TGTGCCAGCAGACCTACCGGAAAGACAGATACGCAGTATTTT.

The J gene is TRBJ2-1, the V gene TRBV29-1; D gene ambiguous. Germline V gene lookup returns CDR1 SQVTM and CDR2 ANQGSEA. With 3 bases removed from V and 7 bases from J, the gap between germline ends came to 10 bases. The CDR3 totals 12 residues. CDR3 amino acids: CSVDGQTNEQFF. CDR3 nucleotides: TGCAGCGTTGACGGGCAGACGAATGAGCAGTTCTTC.

The chain employs TRBV7-2 and TRBJ2-1, with D tentatively TRBD1 (5 bases). Germline V gene sequence: CDR1 SGHTA, CDR2 FQGNSA. The CDR3 runs to 16 residues. The V and J ends lost 1 base and 5 bases respectively, with 15 bases between them. In DNA form, the CDR3 reads TGTGCCAGCAGCTTAGTTTTCGACAGCCAGAACAATGAGCAGTTCTTC. This translates into CASSLVFDSQNNEQFF.

V and J are TRBV20-1 and TRBJ1-1; D is perhaps TRBD1 (5 bases). V gave up 3 bases and J gave up 8 bases, with 10 bases separating them. The CDR3 runs to 11 residues. CDR1 is DFQATT, CDR2 SNEGSKA, per germline (reference sequence). The CDR3 DNA reads TGCAGTGCTAGTCGGGCAGGGGAAGCTTTCTTT. Translated: CSASRAGEAFF.

This rearrangement joins TRBV6-1 to TRBJ2-4; D gene uncertain. V lost 7 bases to trimming and J lost 0 bases, with 4 bases between them. The CDR3 contains 12 residues. CDR1 is MNHNS and CDR2 is SASEGT in the germline V gene. The CDR3 DNA reads TGTGCCAGCACTCTAGCCAAAAACATTCAGTACTTC. Residues: CASTLAKNIQYF.